The 16 T cell receptor beta chains below all came from one sample that was sequenced in a study of early T cells in non-severe SARS-CoV-2 infection. TCRdb re-analysed the 5' RACE reads in MiXCR, keeping a single row per CDR3 protein. The repertoire holds 50,000 to 70,000 distinct CDR3 sequences, around 8.9% seen once, with 15% to 20% in the top ten. The sequenced sample consisted of whole blood. The receptor set was obtained from an adult who was a healthcare worker with PCR-confirmed SARS-CoV-2 infection or an uninfected control (not recorded which).

Many counts were recorded for this clonotype. The chain recombines TRBV11-2 with TRBJ2-3; 8 nucleotides agree with TRBD1. Looked up from germline, CDR1 is SGHAT and CDR2 is FQNNGV. The CDR3 sequence is 18 residues long. The J segment lost 4 bases and the V segment lost 0 bases, leaving 12 bases of the junction unmatched. The chain's CDR3 is CASSLDVWPGGWSDTQYF. The DNA of the CDR3 is TGTGCCAGCAGCTTAGACGTGTGGCCAGGGGGCTGGTCAGATACGCAGTATTTT.

This clonotype was observed many times. V gene TRBV20-1 combines with J gene TRBJ2-1; 14 bases line up with TRBD2. V lost 4 bases and J lost 1; bases outside the gene matches: 12. Germline V gene data show CDR1 as DFQATT and CDR2 as SNEGSKA (reference sequence). The CDR3 runs to 19 residues. The CDR3 here is CSATSPGLAGVPSYNEQFF. In DNA form, the CDR3 reads TGCAGTGCTACCTCTCCGGGACTAGCGGGAGTTCCGTCCTACAATGAGCAGTTCTTC.

This clonotype showed up many times. The rearrangement links TRBV29-1 to TRBJ1-1; D gene ambiguous. Germline values: CDR1 SQVTM, CDR2 ANQGSEA. Trimming left V 5 bases short and J 3 bases short, with 7 bases between. The CDR3 is made up of 11 amino acids. DNA for the CDR3: TGCAGCGTTTTCTGGGACACTGAAGCTTTCTTT. Translating gives CSVFWDTEAFF. The variable domain in full, completed from reference TRBV29-1 and TRBJ1-1, reads SAVISQKPSRDICQRGTSLTIQCQVDSQVTMMFWYRQQPGQSLTLIATANQGSEATYESGFVIDKFPISRPNLTFSTLTVSNMSPEDSSIYLCSVFWDTEAFFGQGTRLTVV.

The chain uses TRBV6-4 and TRBJ2-1, with D perhaps TRBD2 (6 bases). This CDR3 contains 15 residues. Trimming removed 2 bases from V and 4 bases from J, with 12 bases in between. CDR1 is MRHNA and CDR2 is SNTAGT in the germline V gene. CDR3 region: CASSDGGLGYNEQFF. Written as DNA, the CDR3 is TGTGCCAGCAGTGACGGGGGACTCGGTTACAATGAGCAGTTCTTC.

This clonotype occurred many times. This sequence joins TRBV6-1 and TRBJ2-2, with 8 bases matching TRBD2. Germline V gene data show CDR1 as MNHNS and CDR2 as SASEGT. The V gene end was trimmed by 1 base and the J gene end by 3 bases; junction bases not matched to a gene: 4. The CDR3 is 16 amino acids. The CDR3 loop reads CASSEVSGTHTGELFF. The CDR3 region has the DNA TGTGCCAGCAGTGAAGTTAGCGGGACTCACACCGGGGAGCTGTTTTTT.

The table lists this clonotype with many counts. This chain uses TRBV20-1 with TRBJ2-3; 7 positions agree with TRBD1. Germline CDR1 is DFQATT and CDR2 is SNEGSKA (reference sequence). This CDR3 is built from 15 residues. Losses at the gene ends were 6 bases for V and 0 bases for J; bases not matched to a gene: 9. The CDR3, as DNA: TGCAGTGCCCCCGACAGGGCATCTAGCACAGATACGCAGTATTTT. Translated: CSAPDRASSTDTQYF.

This clonotype was seen at least ten times. The genes are TRBV18 and TRBJ2-1; 10 bases fit TRBD2. CDR3 length: 17 residues. Looked up from germline, CDR1 is KGHSH and CDR2 is LQKENI. Trimming removed 2 bases from V and 5 bases from J; junction bases left unmatched: 9. The CDR3 nucleotides read TGTGCCAGCTCACCATATCCCGGGACTAGCGTAGACAATGAGCAGTTCTTC. Residues: CASSPYPGTSVDNEQFF.

This clonotype came up many times. The genes are TRBV25-1 and TRBJ2-7; D is undetermined. V was shortened by 3 bases and J by 3 bases, with 0 bases between the two germline ends. CDR3 length equals 10 residues. CDR1 and CDR2 from the germline V gene are MGHDK and SYGVNS. The chain's CDR3 is CASSDYEQYF. The DNA for the CDR3 is TGTGCCAGCAGTGACTACGAGCAGTACTTC.

The sample holds a few counts of this clonotype. The V gene is TRBV7-2, the J gene TRBJ1-1; 8 bases fit TRBD1. The junction had 6 bases not matched to a gene; V was cut back by 5 bases and J by 1 base. CDR1 and CDR2 (germline): SGHTA, FQGNSA. This CDR3 spans 15 amino acids. The DNA for the CDR3 is TGTGCCAGCAGCCCCCGGACAGGGAGGAACACTGAAGCTTTCTTT. Its protein product is CASSPRTGRNTEAFF.

This clonotype came up a few times. The CDR3 DNA sequence: TGTGCCAGCAGTGAAATGGGGACTAGCGGGTACAACAATGAGCAGTTCTTC. Amino acid sequence: CASSEMGTSGYNNEQFF. This chain links TRBV2 with TRBJ2-1; 12 bases line up with TRBD2. Trimming cost V 2 bases and J 5 bases; bases outside gene matches: 7. The germline CDR1 and CDR2 sequences are SNHLY and FYNNEI. The CDR3 loop spans 17 amino acids.

The table lists this clonotype with a few counts. The chain uses TRBV9 and TRBJ2-7; maybe TRBD1 (5 bases). The CDR3 is 17 residues long. Germline V gene data show CDR1 as SGDLS and CDR2 as YYNGEE. V shed 3 bases and J shed 2 bases, with 21 bases lying between them. The CDR3 reads CASSGNSRTNYPYEQYF. In DNA, the CDR3 is TGTGCCAGCAGCGGTAATAGCAGGACAAATTATCCCTACGAGCAGTACTTC.

This chain connects TRBV5-1 to TRBJ2-7; D is ambiguous. The germline V gene encodes CDR1 SGHRS and CDR2 YFSETQ. CDR3 length: 14 amino acids. With 2 bases removed from V and 3 bases from J, the gap between germline ends came to 12 bases. Here the CDR3 DNA reads TGCGCCAGCAGCTTTGAGGCTGCCCGCTACGAGCAGTACTTC. It is translated as CASSFEAARYEQYF.

V gene TRBV7-9 combines with J gene TRBJ2-6, with 7 bases matching TRBD1. The CDR3 spans 19 residues. Germline V gene sequence: CDR1 SEHNR, CDR2 FQNEAQ (reference sequence). V was pared by 3 bases and J by 0 bases, with 11 bases of the junction left unmatched. CDR3: CASSFGLDRQDSGANVLTF. CDR3 nucleotide sequence: TGTGCCAGCAGCTTCGGGTTGGACAGGCAAGACTCTGGGGCCAACGTCCTGACTTTC.

The J gene is TRBJ2-7, the V gene TRBV18; no firm D call. The V end lost 3 bases, the J end lost 0 bases, and 3 bases lay between the germline ends. CDR3 length: 12 amino acids. From germline, CDR1 is KGHSH and CDR2 LQKENI. The CDR3 protein is CASSPPSYEQYF. The CDR3 DNA reads as TGTGCCAGCTCACCGCCCTCCTACGAGCAGTACTTC.

This clonotype showed up many times. The chain combines TRBV20-1 with TRBJ2-1; TRBD2 matches 7 bases. The CDR3 totals 15 residues. Germline CDR1 DFQATT, CDR2 SNEGSKA (reference sequence). The V and J ends lost 5 bases and 6 bases, in that order; junction bases with no gene match: 13. CDR3 region: CSASLRLAVINEQFF. CDR3 DNA: TGCAGTGCTTCTCTACGCCTAGCGGTGATCAATGAGCAGTTCTTC.

The sample holds many counts of this clonotype. V is TRBV10-3 and J is TRBJ2-2; D ambiguous. The CDR3 is 14 amino acids. Trimming pared 2 bases from V and 4 bases from J, leaving 8 bases between. Germline values: CDR1 ENHRY, CDR2 SYGVKD. CDR3: CAISEQESTGELFF. DNA of the CDR3: TGTGCCATCAGTGAGCAAGAGTCCACCGGGGAGCTGTTTTTT.